These 6 T cell receptor beta chains were all obtained from the same sample, sequenced in a study of blood T cell repertoires in COVID-19. Using immunoSEQ multiplex PCR, the repertoire was profiled, and TCRdb retains in-frame clones only, with some absent. The sample has about 440,000 clones; 87% are singletons. Material for sequencing was PBMCs or T cells enriched from blood (not recorded which). The receptors were sampled from a young woman with acute COVID-19.

V and J are TRBV5-5 and TRBJ1-1; D is unclear. V lost 1 base to trimming and J lost 1 base, with 8 bases between them. The length of the CDR3 is 14 residues. The germline CDR1 and CDR2 sequences are SGHKS and YYEKEE (reference sequence). The CDR3 DNA is TGTGCCAGCAGCTTGTTACAACAGAACACTGAAGCTTTCTTT. As protein: CASSLLQQNTEAFF.

The chain recombines TRBV4-1 with TRBJ1-1; D is ambiguous. This CDR3 is built from 14 residues. CDR1 and CDR2 from the germline V gene are MGHRA and YSYEKL. The V end lost 1 base, the J end lost 4 bases, and 10 bases lay between the germline ends. The CDR3 DNA reads as TGCGCCAGCAGCCAAGCTGTAGTATCCACTGAAGCTTTCTTT. The encoded protein is CASSQAVVSTEAFF.

The chain employs TRBV7-6 and TRBJ1-4; no reliable D call. The length of the CDR3 is 15 residues. The germline gives CDR1 SGHVS, CDR2 FNYEAQ. The V and J ends lost 2 bases and 7 bases respectively, with 14 bases between them. The chain's CDR3 is CASSLYRAGGEKLFF. CDR3 bases: TGTGCCAGCAGCTTATATCGGGCGGGCGGTGAAAAACTGTTTTTT.

The rearrangement uses TRBV6-2 or TRBV6-3 and TRBJ1-1, with D perhaps TRBD1 (5 bases). V gave up 6 bases and J gave up 3 bases, with 20 bases separating them. The length of the CDR3 is 16 residues. The germline V gene encodes CDR1 MNHEY and CDR2 SVGEGT. CDR3 sequence (DNA): TGTGCCAGCAGCCCTTTGGCAGGCCGGGGGGACACTGAAGCTTTCTTT. Protein: CASSPLAGRGDTEAFF.

This clone has a single count. The V call is TRBV5-4, the J call TRBJ2-5, with 9 bases aligning to TRBD2. Germline V gene data show CDR1 as SGHNT and CDR2 as YYREEE (reference sequence). The trim removed 4 bases at V and 5 bases at J, leaving 9 bases unmatched. The CDR3 contains 15 residues. The CDR3 nucleotides are TGTGCCAGCAGCGAGACCGCGGGGGGGCAGGAGACCCAGTACTTC. It is translated as CASSETAGGQETQYF. The full variable domain, completed using reference TRBV5-4 and TRBJ2-5, is ETGVTQSPTHLIKTRGQQVTLRCSSQSGHNTVSWYQQALGQGPQFIFQYYREEENGRGNFPPRFSGLQFPNYSSELNVNALELDDSALYLCASSETAGGQETQYFGPGTRLLVL.

The table lists this clone with a count of one. V usage is TRBV7-9 and J usage is TRBJ2-1, with TRBD2 as a possible D gene (5 bases). CDR1 is SEHNR, CDR2 FQNEAQ, per germline (reference sequence). The CDR3 sequence is 16 residues long. The V end was cut by 1 base, the J end by 1 base, with 11 bases between. CDR3 amino acids: CASSLGLGVSYNEQFF. The CDR3 bases are TGTGCCAGCAGCTTAGGGCTGGGAGTGTCCTACAATGAGCAGTTCTTC.